A single sample is the source of the 10 T cell receptor beta chains below, sequenced in a study of T cell changes during pregnancy in multiple sclerosis. Generated by immunoSEQ multiplex PCR, the TCRdb table keeps only in-frame clones and is missing some. The table records about 38,000 clones, about 88% of them present only once. Sequenced material: CD8+ T cells from peripheral blood mononuclear cells, taken in the third trimester of pregnancy. The receptors shown here come from a female donor with multiple sclerosis, enrolled in a pregnancy study.

The chain recombines TRBV5-1 with TRBJ2-7; D is undetermined. Trimming took off 0 bases at V and 1 base at J, with 5 bases between the two ends. Germline V lookup: CDR1 SGHRS, CDR2 YFSETQ. The CDR3 consists of 13 residues. DNA for the CDR3: TGCGCCAGCAGCTTGGCGCAGTCCTACGAGCAGTACTTC. It is translated as CASSLAQSYEQYF.

The rearrangement uses TRBV6-5 and TRBJ2-7, with a tentative D call TRBD1 (6 bases). The CDR3 covers 12 residues. Between the trimmed V and J ends, which lost 6 bases and 2 bases, there was a span of 8 bases. The germline CDR1 and CDR2 sequences are MNHEY and SVGAGI. CDR3 protein: CASRQGAYEQYF. CDR3 sequence (DNA): TGTGCCAGCAGACAGGGAGCCTACGAGCAGTACTTC.

The chain is built from TRBV28 and TRBJ2-7; D not resolved. Germline CDR1 MDHEN, CDR2 SYDVKM. The CDR3 has 11 amino acids. Trimming cost V 7 bases and J 4 bases, with 8 bases left between them. CDR3 DNA sequence: TGTGCCAGCACTCATCGGTACGAGCAGTACTTC. Protein sequence: CASTHRYEQYF.

The chain uses TRBV28 and TRBJ2-1, with 8 nucleotides matching TRBD2. Per the germline V gene, CDR1 is MDHEN and CDR2 is SYDVKM. The ends lost 3 bases at V and 3 bases at J; junction bases unmatched: 7. The CDR3 runs 16 residues. The CDR3 loop is CASSFPSSGGYNEQFF. CDR3 in DNA: TGTGCCAGCAGTTTTCCTTCCAGCGGGGGCTACAATGAGCAGTTCTTC.

This clone was recorded once. The rearrangement links TRBV5-1 to TRBJ2-5; no clear D gene. V lost 0 bases, J lost 4 bases, and 10 bases lay in between. The germline V gene has CDR1 SGHRS and CDR2 YFSETQ. The CDR3 spans 14 residues. CDR3 sequence reads: CASSLVEPVETQYF. DNA for the CDR3: TGCGCCAGCAGCTTGGTGGAGCCGGTAGAGACCCAGTACTTC.

As DNA, the CDR3 is TGTGCCAGCAGTTTAATTTTGAGGGAGACAGGTAAAAACATTCAGTACTTC. Translating it yields CASSLILRETGKNIQYF. The chain has TRBV28 and TRBJ2-4; perhaps TRBD1 as D (6 bases). Deletions cut 2 bases from V and 4 bases from J, with 18 bases between. CDR3 length: 17 residues. Per germline, CDR1 MDHEN and CDR2 SYDVKM.

This sequence joins TRBV4-1 and TRBJ2-1; TRBD2 matches at 10 bases. CDR1 and CDR2 from the germline V gene are MGHRA and YSYEKL. The CDR3 contains 16 residues. V lost 4 bases to trimming and J lost 4 bases; unmatched junction nucleotides: 7. DNA of the CDR3: TGCGCCAGCAGCCGAGTAGCGGGGGGCGTTTACAATGAGCAGTTCTTC. Translation: CASSRVAGGVYNEQFF.

V gene TRBV6-1 combines with J gene TRBJ2-7; D perhaps matches TRBD2 (5 bases). The V and J ends lost 3 bases and 3 bases respectively, with 9 bases between them. The CDR3 loop spans 13 amino acids. Germline CDR1 MNHNS, CDR2 SASEGT. In DNA form, the CDR3 reads TGTGCCAGCAGTGAGTGGGAGATCTACGAGCAGTACTTC. It specifies CASSEWEIYEQYF.

The rearrangement joins TRBV19 to TRBJ2-2; maybe TRBD2 (6 bases). The germline V and J ends were trimmed by 0 bases and 6 bases, with 17 bases remaining between them. Germline V gene data show CDR1 as LNHDA and CDR2 as SQIVND (reference sequence). The CDR3 is 17 residues long. CDR3 residues: CASSIDGGDYLSGELFF. CDR3 in DNA: TGTGCCAGTAGTATAGATGGAGGGGATTATTTGTCCGGGGAGCTGTTTTTT.

V usage is TRBV30 and J usage is TRBJ1-1, with 10 nucleotides matching TRBD1. The CDR3 has 15 residues. The germline V gene has CDR1 GTSNPN and CDR2 SVGIG (reference sequence). V shed 1 base and J 6 bases; nucleotides not matched to a gene: 8. The CDR3 is CAWSGGTGDRPEAFF. The CDR3 DNA follows: TGTGCCTGGAGTGGGGGGACAGGGGACCGCCCTGAAGCTTTCTTT.